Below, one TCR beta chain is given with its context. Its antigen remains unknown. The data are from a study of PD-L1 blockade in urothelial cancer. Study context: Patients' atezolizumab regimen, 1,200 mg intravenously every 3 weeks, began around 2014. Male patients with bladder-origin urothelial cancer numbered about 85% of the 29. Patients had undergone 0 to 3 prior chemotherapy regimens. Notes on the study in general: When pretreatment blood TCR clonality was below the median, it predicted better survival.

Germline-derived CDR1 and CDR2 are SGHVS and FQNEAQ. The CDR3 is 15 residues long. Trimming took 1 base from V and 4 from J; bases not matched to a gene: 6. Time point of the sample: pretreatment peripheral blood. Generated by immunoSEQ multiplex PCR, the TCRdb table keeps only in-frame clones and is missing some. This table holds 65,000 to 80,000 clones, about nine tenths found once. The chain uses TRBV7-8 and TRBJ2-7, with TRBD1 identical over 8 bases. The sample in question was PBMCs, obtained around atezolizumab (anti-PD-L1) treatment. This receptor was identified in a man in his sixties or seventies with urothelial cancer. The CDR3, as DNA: TGTGCCAGCAGCTTAGAGACAGGGGCGGGATACGAGCAGTACTTC. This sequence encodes CASSLETGAGYEQYF.